This T cell receptor beta chain is drawn from a study of neurological immune-mediated disorders. Study-wide background: The roughly 34 multiple sclerosis patients comprised roughly 31 that were relapsing-remitting and 3 that were secondary progressive. Broader study findings: Among 34 multiple sclerosis patients, phylogenetic grouping put the repertoires of 18 into a single related-CDR3 cluster, a possible signature.

Germline loops: CDR1 SGHTA, CDR2 FQGNSA. The J segment lost 6 bases and the V segment lost 4 bases, leaving 3 bases of the junction unmatched. The CDR3 runs 13 residues. This clonotype was counted many times. Its antigen remains unknown. The authors obtained over 200 million TCR-beta sequences from 15-18 subjects per sequencing run. From the 5' RACE reads, TCRdb called clonotypes with MiXCR, one entry per CDR3 protein. Counted here are over 35,000 distinct CDR3 sequences, 3.5% to 4% occurring once; the ten biggest clones make up roughly 2%. PBMCs numbering 2 million and stored at -80 C yielded the unsorted libraries.

This chain connects TRBV7-2 to TRBJ2-4, with TRBD1 matching 7 bases. This clonotype was sampled from a man aged 25 to 40 with multiple sclerosis. The sequencing sample was made of PBMCs. The CDR3 loop reads CASSSDRVNIQYF. CDR3 nucleotides: TGTGCCAGCAGCTCAGACAGGGTAAACATTCAGTACTTC.